A single sample gave rise to the 14 T cell receptor beta chains below, sequenced in a study of human T cells and chemical hapten exposure. In TCRdb, the RACE reads were re-called with MiXCR into one record per CDR3 protein. The sample has under 300,000 distinct CDR3 sequences, roughly 7.7% seen once. The time point was: pre-sensitization, week 0. Treatment: therapeutic diphenylcyclopropenone sensitization with weekly scalp DPC. This specimen was whole blood, taken in connection with sensitization to the hapten diphenylcyclopropenone (DPC). The receptors shown here come from a man between 18 and 29 years old with alopecia areata. Some clones in this sample may be carry-over from other donors' samples.

This chain uses TRBV6-5 with TRBJ1-5; TRBD1 aligns across 7 bases. This CDR3 is built from 13 residues. With 6 bases clipped from V and 5 bases from J, the junction kept 4 bases outside the gene matches. CDR1 and CDR2 (germline): MNHEY, SVGAGI. CDR3 in amino acids: CASRGQLDQPQHF. CDR3 sequence (DNA): TGTGCCAGCAGGGGACAGTTAGATCAGCCCCAGCATTTT.

This clonotype was counted only a few times. V is TRBV5-1 and J is TRBJ1-3, with unresolved D. CDR1 and CDR2 (germline): SGHRS, YFSETQ. This CDR3 contains 16 residues. Trimming removed 0 bases at V and 2 bases at J, with 12 bases between. This CDR3 is CASSLGPGGAGNTIYF. The CDR3 DNA is TGCGCCAGCAGCTTGGGGCCGGGAGGTGCTGGAAACACCATATATTTT.

The J gene is TRBJ1-2, the V gene TRBV20-1; no firm D call. The CDR3 extends over 14 amino acids. Germline CDR1 reads DFQATT; CDR2 reads SNEGSKA (reference sequence). V was clipped by 2 bases and J by 3 bases, with 13 bases between them. CDR3 DNA: TGCAGTGCTAGAAAGACAACTACGGACTATGGCTACACCTTC. Protein product: CSARKTTTDYGYTF.

The rearrangement joins TRBV4-3 to TRBJ1-3; 9 nucleotides agree with TRBD1. The V gene's germline CDR1 is LGHNA and CDR2 YSLEER. Trimming cost V 1 base and J 4 bases; bases outside gene matches: 2. The CDR3 contains 15 residues. The chain's CDR3 is CASSQAQGAGNTIYF. For the CDR3, the DNA is TGCGCCAGCAGCCAAGCACAGGGGGCGGGAAACACCATATATTTT.

This clonotype came up a few times. The V call is TRBV7-3, the J call TRBJ2-3, with 10 bases that match TRBD2. V shed 4 bases, J shed 4 bases, and the junction held 11 bases outside the gene matches. The CDR3 is 17 residues long. In germline, CDR1 is SGHTA, CDR2 FQGTGA. As DNA, the CDR3 is TGTGCCAGCAGCTCTCTGACTAGCGGGCCGCGGCCAGATACGCAGTATTTT. Protein product: CASSSLTSGPRPDTQYF.

The chain joins TRBV9 to TRBJ2-7; no clear D gene. Trimming removed 1 base from V and 3 bases from J, with 14 bases in between. The length of the CDR3 is 15 residues. Germline CDR1 and CDR2: SGDLS and YYNGEE. The CDR3 region has the DNA TGTGCCAGCAGCGTAAAAGAGGCGGCTCGCTACGAGCAGTACTTC. As protein: CASSVKEAARYEQYF.

This clonotype was seen many times. V usage is TRBV20-1 and J usage is TRBJ2-1; TRBD1 agrees at 10 bases. Germline CDR1 DFQATT, CDR2 SNEGSKA (reference sequence). This CDR3 is built from 17 residues. V shed 7 bases and J 0 bases; nucleotides not matched to a gene: 12. The CDR3 sequence: CSVQDRGTTGSYNEQFF. The CDR3 nucleotides read TGCAGTGTTCAGGACAGGGGGACTACGGGCTCCTACAATGAGCAGTTCTTC.

Notes on this clonotype: It may be a read error: a sequence one base away is much more abundant. This CDR3 fails to terminate in the conserved phenylalanine or tryptophan, so it likely reflects a read error. The chain uses TRBV4-3 and TRBJ1-1; 10 bases are a match to TRBD1. Looked up from germline, CDR1 is LGHNA and CDR2 is YSLEER. There are 14 residues in the CDR3. With V trimmed by 4 bases and J by 11 bases, 10 bases remained unmatched. This CDR3 is CASSRLPGQGQAFS. The CDR3 bases are TGCGCCAGCAGCCGCCTCCCGGGACAGGGGCAGGCTTTCTCT.

There are a few counts of this clonotype. CDR3 DNA sequence: TGCGCCAGCAGCCAAGAACTCACAGGGTATCGGGGGAATTCACCCCTCCACTTT. Translating it yields CASSQELTGYRGNSPLHF. The chain uses TRBV4-1 and TRBJ1-6; D is perhaps TRBD1 (6 bases). V was shortened by 0 bases and J by 7 bases, with 19 bases between the two germline ends. The CDR3 contains 18 residues. Per the germline V gene, CDR1 is MGHRA and CDR2 is YSYEKL.

The chain couples TRBV4-2 to TRBJ2-2; D is unresolved. Trimming shortened V by 0 bases and J by 6 bases, and 5 bases separated the two germline ends. The germline V gene has CDR1 LGHNA and CDR2 YNFKEQ. This CDR3 spans 13 amino acids. CDR3 DNA sequence: TGTGCCAGCAGCCAAGAACTCTCCGGGGAGCTGTTTTTT. Its translation: CASSQELSGELFF.

The chain joins TRBV12-3 or TRBV12-4 to TRBJ1-3; D is unclear. This CDR3 spans 14 amino acids. Trimming stripped 7 bases from V and 0 bases from J, with 10 bases between. The CDR3 bases are TGTGCCAGCATGAGGTCCAACTCTGGAAACACCATATATTTT. This codes for CASMRSNSGNTIYF.

This clonotype has a handful of counts. The chain recombines TRBV6-2 or TRBV6-3 with TRBJ1-1; TRBD1 might be the D (5 bases). The V gene's germline CDR1 is MNHEY and CDR2 SVGEGT. The V end lost 5 bases, the J end lost 6 bases, and 16 bases lay between the germline ends. The CDR3 is made up of 14 amino acids. In nucleotides, the CDR3 is TGTGCCAGCAGTAATACGCAGGGACGGTCTGAAGCTTTCTTT. Protein sequence: CASSNTQGRSEAFF.

This clonotype was counted only a few times. The J gene is TRBJ2-2, the V gene TRBV12-3 or TRBV12-4; D remains unclear. V dropped 6 bases and J dropped 5 bases, with 10 bases sitting between them. This CDR3 has 13 amino acids. The CDR3 protein is CASRFDWTGELFF. The CDR3 coding sequence is TGTGCCAGCAGATTCGACTGGACCGGGGAGCTGTTTTTT.

The chain recombines TRBV5-1 with TRBJ2-1; 7 bases are a match to TRBD1. V trimming: 0 bases; J trimming: 6 bases; junction bases outside the gene matches: 15. Germline CDR1 reads SGHRS; CDR2 reads YFSETQ. This CDR3 is built from 18 residues. Written as DNA, the CDR3 is TGCGCCAGCAGCTTGGATTATCGTCGACGACAGGGTTTCAATGAGCAGTTCTTC. This codes for CASSLDYRRRQGFNEQFF.